This T cell receptor (beta chain) was sequenced in a study of T cell changes during pregnancy in multiple sclerosis. TCRdb's copy holds only in-frame clones and misses some; the assay was immunoSEQ multiplex PCR. The sample lists around 85,000 clones, roughly nine tenths occurring once. The CDR3 totals 13 residues. The V gene's germline CDR1 is LNHDA and CDR2 SQIVND (reference sequence). The ends were cut back, 5 bases at V and 0 bases at J, with 8 bases in the middle. The material was PBMCs, obtained in the first trimester of pregnancy. The source is a female donor in good health, serving as a control in a pregnancy study. Some clones in this sample may be carry-over from other donors' samples. V is TRBV19 and J is TRBJ2-7; D uncertain. The CDR3 region has the DNA TGTGCCAGTAGTTCGAGGATCTCCTACGAGCAGTACTTC. Translating it yields CASSSRISYEQYF.